This T cell receptor beta chain was recorded in a study of CD8 T cells in Susac syndrome. This CDR3 has 14 residues. Trimming removed 2 bases at V and 6 bases at J, with 8 bases between. Per the germline V gene, CDR1 is LGHDT and CDR2 is YNNKEL (reference sequence). The RNA, roughly 0.45 to 1 ug, was put through reverse transcription using random hexamers. It was immunoSEQ multiplex PCR that amplified TCR beta CDR3 across 54 Vbeta and 13 Jbeta. A single record per CDR3 protein comes from TCRdb applying MiXCR to the immunoSEQ multiplex PCR reads. Of more than 85,000 distinct CDR3 sequences in the sample, about 96% were seen once.

This chain connects TRBV3-1 to TRBJ1-6, with D uncertain. The TCR originated in a human donor in good health. The sample comprised CD4+ T cells from PBMCs. The CDR3 protein is CASSQLGGNSPLHF. The CDR3 DNA sequence: TGTGCCAGCAGCCAACTGGGTGGTAATTCACCCCTCCACTTT. The complete variable domain, with remaining parts taken from reference TRBV3-1 and TRBJ1-6, reads DTAVSQTPKYLVTQMGNDKSIKCEQNLGHDTMYWYKQDSKKFLKIMFSYNNKELIINETVPNRFSPKSPDKAHLNLHINSLELGDSAVYFCASSQLGGNSPLHFGNGTRLTVT.